A single sample is the source of the 32 T cell receptor beta chains below, sequenced in a study of T cells expressing NK-cell markers. Using the 5' RACE reads, TCRdb records one entry per CDR3 protein without DNA. The sample table sets out 500,000 to 700,000 distinct CDR3 sequences. The specimen sequenced was blood T cells: a sorted CD56 or NKG2C T cell subset, CD4+ or CD8+ T cells, or bulk PBMC T cells (not recorded which). The receptors were gathered from a man aged 18 to 30 in good health.

The rearrangement uses TRBV10-3 and TRBJ2-3; the D call from TCRdb, TRBD2, cannot be confirmed without DNA. From germline, CDR1 is ENHRY and CDR2 SYGVKD. CDR3 size: 14 residues. CDR3 loop: CAISPPTSTDTQYF.

The chain combines TRBV25-1 with TRBJ1-5; TCRdb gives TRBD1 as the D gene, but with no DNA this cannot be confirmed. The CDR3 has 13 amino acids. Germline-derived CDR1 and CDR2 are MGHDK and SYGVNS. CDR3 protein: CASTGTQDQPQHF.

This sequence joins TRBV19 and TRBJ2-4; the D gene TCRdb calls, TRBD1, cannot be checked with no DNA. Germline lookup yields CDR1 LNHDA and CDR2 SQIVND (reference sequence). This CDR3 is built from 13 residues. CDR3 in amino acids: CASKQGSKNIQYF.

V usage is TRBV4-1 and J usage is TRBJ1-2. The CDR3 covers 15 residues. Germline V gives CDR1 MGHRA, CDR2 YSYEKL. This CDR3 reads CASSPFDGRDYGYTF.

CDR3 sequence reads: CASSYSTGASNYGYTF. The gene calls are TRBV6-5 and TRBJ1-2. CDR3 length: 16 amino acids. The germline V gene has CDR1 MNHEY and CDR2 SVGAGI.

The V and J genes are TRBV3-1 and TRBJ2-1; without DNA, the TCRdb call of TRBD1 cannot be checked. The CDR3 covers 14 residues. Germline lookup yields CDR1 LGHDT and CDR2 YNNKEL (reference sequence). CDR3 residues: CASSQVDRINEQFF.

The rearrangement uses TRBV11-2 and TRBJ2-5; TCRdb names TRBD2, which stays unverified in the absence of DNA. The CDR3 has 15 residues. CDR1 and CDR2 from the germline V gene are SGHAT and FQNNGV. CDR3 sequence: CASSSPPTTGETQYF.

The chain links TRBV10-3 to TRBJ2-3; TCRdb indicates TRBD2, and absent DNA this call remains unverified. The CDR3 sequence is 16 residues long. In germline, CDR1 is ENHRY, CDR2 SYGVKD. CDR3 sequence: CAITRDYRSPTDTQYF.

The chain is built from TRBV7-2 and TRBJ2-7; the TCRdb call, TRBD2, lacks DNA for checking. CDR3 length: 14 amino acids. CDR1 is SGHTA, CDR2 FQGNSA, per germline. CDR3: CASSSGTLAYEQYF.

The rearrangement joins TRBV14 to TRBJ2-3; the TRBD1 assignment by TCRdb is unverifiable without DNA. There are 16 residues in the CDR3. CDR1 SGHDN and CDR2 FVKESK come from the germline V gene. CDR3 region: CASSQGDLLGSSPQYF.

V and J are TRBV10-3 and TRBJ2-1; with no DNA, the TCRdb D assignment of TRBD2 cannot be verified. CDR1 and CDR2 from the germline V gene are ENHRY and SYGVKD. The CDR3 extends over 20 amino acids. The CDR3 region is CAISESLGTSGRAAYNEQFF.

The genes are TRBV30 and TRBJ1-5; the D call from TCRdb, TRBD1, cannot be confirmed without DNA. CDR3 size: 15 residues. CDR1 GTSNPN and CDR2 SVGIG come from the germline V gene (reference sequence). CDR3 loop: CAWARPGQGDQPQHF. Looking up the rest from reference TRBV30 and TRBJ1-5 gives the full variable domain: SQTIHQWPATLVQPVGSPLSLECTVEGTSNPNLYWYRQAAGRGLQLLFYSVGIGQISSEVPQNLSASRPQDRQFILSSKKLLLSDSGFYLCAWARPGQGDQPQHFGDGTRLSIL.

The CDR3 reads CSARGEGPNGDTQYF. This chain links TRBV20-1 with TRBJ2-3; TCRdb reports TRBD2, a call that lacks DNA to check it against. This CDR3 contains 15 residues. Per the germline V gene, CDR1 is DFQATT and CDR2 is SNEGSKA (reference sequence).

The chain is built from TRBV28 and TRBJ2-7; TCRdb's assignment of TRBD2 cannot be checked, as there is no DNA. The germline CDR1 and CDR2 sequences are MDHEN and SYDVKM. This CDR3 comprises 12 residues. The CDR3 is CASGQFRGEQYF.

The V call is TRBV20-1, the J call TRBJ2-1; with no DNA, the TCRdb D assignment of TRBD2 cannot be verified. The germline CDR1 and CDR2 sequences are DFQATT and SNEGSKA (reference sequence). The CDR3 contains 15 residues. The CDR3 reads CSARMGTSGNNEQFF.

The chain employs TRBV20-1 and TRBJ1-6. The CDR3 spans 15 residues. Germline loops: CDR1 DFQATT, CDR2 SNEGSKA (reference sequence). CDR3 protein: CSANMPNSYNSPLHF.

The V gene is TRBV4-1, the J gene TRBJ2-3; TCRdb designates TRBD2, a call that cannot be tested without DNA. This CDR3 is 16 amino acids long. Looked up from germline, CDR1 is MGHRA and CDR2 is YSYEKL. The CDR3 spells CASSQKAGGLTDTQYF.

V gene TRBV20-1 combines with J gene TRBJ1-6; TCRdb designates TRBD1, a call that cannot be tested without DNA. There are 16 residues in the CDR3. Germline assignment: CDR1 DFQATT and CDR2 SNEGSKA (reference sequence). This CDR3 reads CSARDLDRAFDSPLHF.

The rearrangement uses TRBV6-5 and TRBJ2-3; TCRdb designates TRBD2, a call that cannot be tested without DNA. Germline CDR1 reads MNHEY; CDR2 reads SVGAGI. The CDR3 totals 18 residues. CDR3 sequence reads: CASSPGLSGRGERDTQYF.

The genes are TRBV20-1 and TRBJ1-1; TCRdb's D gene call, TRBD1, goes unchecked for lack of DNA. CDR3 size: 14 residues. CDR1 DFQATT and CDR2 SNEGSKA come from the germline V gene (reference sequence). The chain's CDR3 is CSAPLGQGGTEAFF.

This chain uses TRBV28 with TRBJ2-2; TCRdb reports TRBD1, a call that lacks DNA to check it against. The CDR3 loop spans 16 amino acids. Germline CDR1 and CDR2: MDHEN and SYDVKM. The CDR3 sequence is CASSSGQGASSGELFF.

This chain links TRBV4-2 with TRBJ2-7; lacking DNA, the TRBD2 call made by TCRdb goes unchecked. The CDR3 runs to 17 residues. Germline CDR1 is LGHNA and CDR2 is YNFKEQ. The CDR3 is CASSPFLAGGPPREQYF.

The CDR3 loop reads CAWSDVQRITYEQYF. The chain carries TRBV30 and TRBJ2-7; absent DNA, TCRdb's TRBD1 call cannot be checked. The germline V gene has CDR1 GTSNPN and CDR2 SVGIG (reference sequence). There are 15 residues in the CDR3.

The rearrangement uses TRBV12-3 or TRBV12-4 and TRBJ1-2; checking the TCRdb D call of TRBD1 is not possible without DNA. The CDR3 is 14 residues long. Here the CDR3 reads CASRPGPRSGGYTF.

The V call is TRBV20-1, the J call TRBJ2-3; there is no DNA to check the TCRdb D call of TRBD1. CDR3 length: 14 amino acids. Looked up from germline, CDR1 is DFQATT and CDR2 is SNEGSKA (reference sequence). This CDR3 is CSASGSPSTDTQYF.

The gene calls are TRBV5-1 and TRBJ1-1; the D call of TRBD1 rests on TCRdb alone, since no DNA is present to check it. This CDR3 is 15 amino acids long. CDR1 and CDR2 from the germline V gene are SGHRS and YFSETQ. CDR3 residues: CASSPTRGQGTEAFF.

This chain joins TRBV20-1 and TRBJ1-1. The CDR3 covers 14 residues. CDR1 is DFQATT and CDR2 is SNEGSKA in the germline V gene (reference sequence). CDR3 in amino acids: CSARVGGGGTEAFF.

This chain joins TRBV10-3 and TRBJ2-3; TCRdb gives TRBD2 as the D gene, but with no DNA this cannot be confirmed. The CDR3 is made up of 18 amino acids. In germline, CDR1 is ENHRY, CDR2 SYGVKD. The CDR3 spells CAISAPSAGGTNTDTQYF.

V gene TRBV5-1 combines with J gene TRBJ2-2; checking the TCRdb D call of TRBD1 is not possible without DNA. The germline CDR1 and CDR2 sequences are SGHRS and YFSETQ. This CDR3 is 16 amino acids long. The CDR3 spells CASSLNPPVNTGELFF.

The CDR3 loop reads CASSRSPGGGPNQPQHF. The V and J genes are TRBV7-8 and TRBJ1-5; the D call of TRBD1 rests on TCRdb alone, since no DNA is present to check it. The germline CDR1 and CDR2 sequences are SGHVS and FQNEAQ. The CDR3 has 17 residues.

The rearrangement uses TRBV6-1 and TRBJ2-6; TCRdb indicates TRBD1, and absent DNA this call remains unverified. Germline loops: CDR1 MNHNS, CDR2 SASEGT. CDR3 length equals 20 residues. CDR3 region: CASSKRTGQGEDSGANVLTF.

V gene TRBV12-3 or TRBV12-4 combines with J gene TRBJ2-7; TCRdb's D call, TRBD1, is unchecked because there is no DNA. This CDR3 comprises 17 residues. CDR3 protein: CASSLGTTGLRTYEQYF.